This T cell receptor beta chain was profiled in a study of blood T cell repertoires in COVID-19. Overall study context: PBMCs, B-cell-depleted T cells, or T cells provided the cDNA or gDNA that made up the material.

This clone has only one observation. Only in-frame clones appear in the TCRdb table, and some are missing; sequencing was by immunoSEQ multiplex PCR. This sample carries some 260,000 clones, approximately 90% of them seen once, and the ten largest clones take roughly 8.3%. CDR1 and CDR2 (germline): SGHAT, FQNNGV. The V and J ends lost 1 base and 7 bases respectively, with 7 bases between them. The CDR3 loop spans 13 amino acids. Material: PBMCs or T cells enriched from blood (not recorded which). V gene TRBV11-2 combines with J gene TRBJ1-4; D call uncertain. This receptor was identified in a man in his forties who had recovered from COVID-19. The CDR3 region has the DNA TGTGCCAGCAGCTTAGGAGGTTTTGAAAAACTGTTTTTT. This encodes CASSLGGFEKLFF. Full variable domain (remainder filled in from reference TRBV11-2 and TRBJ1-4): EAGVAQSPRYKIIEKRQSVAFWCNPISGHATLYWYQQILGQGPKLLIQFQNNGVVDDSQLPKDRFSAERLKGVDSTLKIQPAKLEDSAVYLCASSLGGFEKLFFGSGTQLSVL.